This T cell receptor beta chain is drawn from a study of high-grade serous ovarian cancer treatment subgroups. On the study more broadly: On average, approximately 14,000 reads and 7,494 unique TCR beta rearrangements were obtained per sample. Study-wide findings and caveats: Repertoire similarity ranged roughly 0.1 to 0.79 between tumors of one patient.

TCRdb's table, derived via immunoSEQ multiplex PCR, lists solely in-frame clones and lacks some. The table shows 15,000 to 20,000 clones, with about 75% occurring only once. This clone came up a few times. Its antigen is not known. Tumor samples were taken before definitive surgery or chemotherapy. This TCR came from a human donor with high-grade serous ovarian cancer. Sequencing input: tumor tissue.

The CDR3: CASSYRGTSGSDTQYF. CDR3 DNA sequence: TGCGCCAGCAGCTACCGAGGGACTAGCGGGAGTGATACGCAGTATTTT. The V gene is TRBV4-1, the J gene TRBJ2-3, with TRBD2 matching 14 bases. The V and J ends lost 5 bases and 6 bases, in that order; junction bases with no gene match: 7. The CDR3 is 16 amino acids. From germline, CDR1 is MGHRA and CDR2 YSYEKL.